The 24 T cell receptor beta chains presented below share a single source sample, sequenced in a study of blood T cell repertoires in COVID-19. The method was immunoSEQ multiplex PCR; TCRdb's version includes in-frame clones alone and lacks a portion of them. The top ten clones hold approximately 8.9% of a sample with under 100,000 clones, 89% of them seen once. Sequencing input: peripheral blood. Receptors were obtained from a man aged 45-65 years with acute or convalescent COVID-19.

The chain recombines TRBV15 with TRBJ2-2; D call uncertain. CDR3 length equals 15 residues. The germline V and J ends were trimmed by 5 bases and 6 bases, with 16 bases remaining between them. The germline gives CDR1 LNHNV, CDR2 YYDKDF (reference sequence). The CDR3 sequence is CATSSSLAVAGELFF. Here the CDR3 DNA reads TGTGCCACCAGCTCGTCATTAGCAGTCGCCGGGGAGCTGTTTTTT.

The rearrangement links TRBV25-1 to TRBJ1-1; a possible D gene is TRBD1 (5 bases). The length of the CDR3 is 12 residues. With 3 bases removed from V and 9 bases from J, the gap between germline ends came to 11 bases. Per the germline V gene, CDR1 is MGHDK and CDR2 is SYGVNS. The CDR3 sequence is CASSEGRAKAFF. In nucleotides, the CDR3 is TGTGCCAGCAGTGAGGGCAGGGCTAAAGCTTTCTTT.

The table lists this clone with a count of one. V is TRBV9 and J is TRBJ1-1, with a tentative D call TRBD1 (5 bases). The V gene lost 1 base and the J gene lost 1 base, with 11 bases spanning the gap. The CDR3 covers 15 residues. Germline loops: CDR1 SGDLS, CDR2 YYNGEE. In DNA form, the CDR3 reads TGTGCCAGCAGCGTATTGACAGCCACGAACACTGAAGCTTTCTTT. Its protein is CASSVLTATNTEAFF.

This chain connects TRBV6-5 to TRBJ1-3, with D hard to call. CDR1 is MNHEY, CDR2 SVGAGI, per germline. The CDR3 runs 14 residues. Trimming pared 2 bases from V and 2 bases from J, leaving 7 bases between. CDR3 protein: CASSYQNTGNTIYF. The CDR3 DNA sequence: TGTGCCAGCAGTTACCAAAACACTGGAAACACCATATATTTT.

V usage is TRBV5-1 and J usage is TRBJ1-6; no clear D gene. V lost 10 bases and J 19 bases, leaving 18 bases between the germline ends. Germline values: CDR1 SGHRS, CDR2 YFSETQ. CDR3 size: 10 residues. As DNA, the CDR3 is TGCGCCCCGGGAGGGAAGAGCTTTCACTTT. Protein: CAPGGKSFHF.

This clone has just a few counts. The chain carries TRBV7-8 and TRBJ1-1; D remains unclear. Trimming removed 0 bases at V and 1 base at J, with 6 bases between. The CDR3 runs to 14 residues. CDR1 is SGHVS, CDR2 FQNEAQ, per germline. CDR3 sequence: CASSLAWQNTEAFF. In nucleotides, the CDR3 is TGTGCCAGCAGCTTAGCGTGGCAGAACACTGAAGCTTTCTTT.

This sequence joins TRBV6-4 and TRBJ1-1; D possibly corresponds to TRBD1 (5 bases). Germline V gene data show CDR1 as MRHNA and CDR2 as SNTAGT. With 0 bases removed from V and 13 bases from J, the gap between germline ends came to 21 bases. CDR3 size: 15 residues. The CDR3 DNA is TGTGCCAGCAGTGACTCGTTGTGGGACTCTAGTGCGGTTTTCTTT. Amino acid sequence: CASSDSLWDSSAVFF.

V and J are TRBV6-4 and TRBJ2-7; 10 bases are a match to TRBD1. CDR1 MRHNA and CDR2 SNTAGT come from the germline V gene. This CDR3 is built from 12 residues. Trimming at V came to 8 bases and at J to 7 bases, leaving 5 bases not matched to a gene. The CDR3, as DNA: TGTGCCAGCGGGGACAGGGGACGAGAGCAGTACGTC. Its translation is CASGDRGREQYV.

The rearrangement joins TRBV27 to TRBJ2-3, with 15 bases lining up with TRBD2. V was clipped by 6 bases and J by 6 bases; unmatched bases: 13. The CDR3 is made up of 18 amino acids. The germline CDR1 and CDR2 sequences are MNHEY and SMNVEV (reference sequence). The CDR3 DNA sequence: TGTGCCAGCAGCACCGGACTAGCGGGGGGGCTGAGATATGATACGCAGTATTTT. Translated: CASSTGLAGGLRYDTQYF.

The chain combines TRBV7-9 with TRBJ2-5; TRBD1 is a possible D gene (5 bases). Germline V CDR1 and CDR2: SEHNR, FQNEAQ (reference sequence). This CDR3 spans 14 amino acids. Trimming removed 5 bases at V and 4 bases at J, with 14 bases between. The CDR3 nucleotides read TGTGCCAGCAGCCCGCAGGGCAGTCGAGAGACCCAGTACTTC. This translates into CASSPQGSRETQYF. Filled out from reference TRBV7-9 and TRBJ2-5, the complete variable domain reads DTGVSQNPRHKITKRGQNVTFRCDPISEHNRLYWYRQTLGQGPEFLTYFQNEAQLEKSRLLSDRFSAERPKGSFSTLEIQRTEQGDSAMYLCASSPQGSRETQYFGPGTRLLVL.

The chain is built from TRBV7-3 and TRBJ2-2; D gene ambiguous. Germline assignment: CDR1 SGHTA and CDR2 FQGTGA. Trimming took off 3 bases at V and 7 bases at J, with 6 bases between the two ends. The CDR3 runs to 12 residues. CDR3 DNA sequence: TGTGCCAGCAGCTTGAGAGACGGGGAGCTGTTTTTT. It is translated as CASSLRDGELFF.

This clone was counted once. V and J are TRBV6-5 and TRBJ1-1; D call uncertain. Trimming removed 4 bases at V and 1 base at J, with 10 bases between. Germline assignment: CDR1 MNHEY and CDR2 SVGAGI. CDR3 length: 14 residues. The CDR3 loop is CASSSDVGNTEAFF. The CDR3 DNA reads TGTGCCAGCAGTTCCGATGTCGGGAACACTGAAGCTTTCTTT.

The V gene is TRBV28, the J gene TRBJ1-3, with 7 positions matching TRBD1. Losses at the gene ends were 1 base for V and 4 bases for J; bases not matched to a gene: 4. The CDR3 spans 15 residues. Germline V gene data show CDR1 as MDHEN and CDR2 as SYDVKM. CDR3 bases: TGTGCCAGCAGTTTATCAGGGGGTTCAGGAAACACCATATATTTT. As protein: CASSLSGGSGNTIYF.

The CDR3 DNA follows: TGTGCCAGCAGTCATACAGGGGGCACTAATGAAAAACTGTTTTTT. Protein: CASSHTGGTNEKLFF. This chain joins TRBV14 and TRBJ1-4; TRBD1 matches at 9 bases. The length of the CDR3 is 15 residues. Germline trimming cut 6 bases from V and 2 bases from J; bases unmatched to any gene: 4. Germline V lookup: CDR1 SGHDN, CDR2 FVKESK.

The CDR3: CASSLGQGAGETQYF. CDR3 DNA: TGTGCCAGCAGCTTAGGACAGGGGGCAGGGGAGACCCAGTACTTC. V is TRBV7-7 and J is TRBJ2-5; 10 nucleotides agree with TRBD1. The CDR3 length is 15 residues. V lost 1 base and J lost 5; bases outside the gene matches: 4. The germline V gene has CDR1 SSHAT and CDR2 FNYEAQ (reference sequence).

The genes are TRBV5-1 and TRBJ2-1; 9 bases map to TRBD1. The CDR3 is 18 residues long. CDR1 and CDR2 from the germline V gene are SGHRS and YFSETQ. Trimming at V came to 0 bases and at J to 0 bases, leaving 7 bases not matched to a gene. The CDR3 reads CASSLENRGQGSYNEQFF. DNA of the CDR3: TGCGCCAGCAGCTTGGAAAATCGGGGACAGGGCTCCTACAATGAGCAGTTCTTC.

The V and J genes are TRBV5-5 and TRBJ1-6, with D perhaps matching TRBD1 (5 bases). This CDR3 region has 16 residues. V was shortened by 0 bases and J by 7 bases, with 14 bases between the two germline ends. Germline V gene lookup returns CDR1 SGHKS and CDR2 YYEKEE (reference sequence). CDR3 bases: TGTGCCAGCAGCTTGGAACAAGTGGCAGGGAATTCACCCCTCCACTTT. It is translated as CASSLEQVAGNSPLHF.

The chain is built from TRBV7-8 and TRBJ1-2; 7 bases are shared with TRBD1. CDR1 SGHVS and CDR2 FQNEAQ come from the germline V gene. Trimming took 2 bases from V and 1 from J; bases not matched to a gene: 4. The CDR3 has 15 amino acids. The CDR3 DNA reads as TGTGCCAGCAGCTTAAGGGCAGGGGGTAACTATGGCTACACCTTC. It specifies CASSLRAGGNYGYTF.

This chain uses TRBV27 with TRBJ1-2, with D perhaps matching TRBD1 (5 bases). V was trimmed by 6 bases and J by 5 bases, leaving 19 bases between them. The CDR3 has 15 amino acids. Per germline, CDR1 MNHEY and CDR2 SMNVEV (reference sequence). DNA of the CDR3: TGTGCCAGCAGCCCGAGGGACTATCGTCGGTATGGCTACACCTTC. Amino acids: CASSPRDYRRYGYTF.

Here the CDR3 reads CASSPTRTDYSNQPQHF. The CDR3 bases are TGTGCCAGCAGCCCCACCCGGACAGATTATAGCAATCAGCCCCAGCATTTT. V gene TRBV7-2 combines with J gene TRBJ1-5; D perhaps matches TRBD1 (6 bases). Germline V CDR1 and CDR2: SGHTA, FQGNSA. Trimming stripped 5 bases from V and 0 bases from J, with 17 bases between. The CDR3 has 17 amino acids. The whole variable domain, filled in from reference TRBV7-2 and TRBJ1-5, reads GAGVSQSPSNKVTEKGKDVELRCDPISGHTALYWYRQSLGQGLEFLIYFQGNSAPDKSGLPSDRFSAERTGGSVSTLTIQRTQQEDSAVYLCASSPTRTDYSNQPQHFGDGTRLSIL.

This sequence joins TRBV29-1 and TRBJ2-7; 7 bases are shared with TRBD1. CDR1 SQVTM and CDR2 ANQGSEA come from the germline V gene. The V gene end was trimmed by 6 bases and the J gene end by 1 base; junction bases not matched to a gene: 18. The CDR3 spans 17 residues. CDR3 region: CSVEDRTPQEPSYEQYV. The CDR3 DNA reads TGCAGCGTAGAGGACAGGACGCCCCAGGAACCATCCTACGAGCAGTACGTC.

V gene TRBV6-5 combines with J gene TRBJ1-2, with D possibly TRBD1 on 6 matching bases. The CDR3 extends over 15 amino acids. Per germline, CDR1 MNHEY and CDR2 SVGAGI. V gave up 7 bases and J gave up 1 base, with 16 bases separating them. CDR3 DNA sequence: TGTGCCAGCAACTCAGGACAGCAAGTTAACTATGGCTACACCTTC. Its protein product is CASNSGQQVNYGYTF.

In nucleotides, the CDR3 is TGTGCCAGCAGCTTAACAGAGGGCTATGGCTACACCTTC. Its protein product is CASSLTEGYGYTF. The chain combines TRBV7-8 with TRBJ1-2; D ambiguous. The CDR3 consists of 13 residues. The germline V gene encodes CDR1 SGHVS and CDR2 FQNEAQ. With 2 bases removed from V and 4 bases from J, the gap between germline ends came to 8 bases. Looking up the rest from reference TRBV7-8 and TRBJ1-2 gives the full variable domain: GAGVSQSPRYKVAKRGQDVALRCDPISGHVSLFWYQQALGQGPEFLTYFQNEAQLDKSGLPSDRFFAERPEGSVSTLKIQRTQQEDSAVYLCASSLTEGYGYTFGSGTRLTVV.

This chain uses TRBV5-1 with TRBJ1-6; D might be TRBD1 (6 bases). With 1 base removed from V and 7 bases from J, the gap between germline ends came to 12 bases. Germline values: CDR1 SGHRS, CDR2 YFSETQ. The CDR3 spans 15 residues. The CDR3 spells CASSLTAGDNSPLHF. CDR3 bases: TGCGCCAGCAGCTTGACAGCAGGGGACAATTCACCCCTCCACTTT.